These 17 T cell receptor beta chains originate from one sample sequenced in a study of patients and donors after allogeneic stem cell transplantation. TCRdb reprocessed the RT-PCR reads with MiXCR, giving one entry per CDR3 protein. The sample holds 200,000 to 250,000 distinct CDR3 sequences; around 40% are singletons and the top ten take 11%. Material for sequencing was blood, either unsorted or a sorted T cell fraction (not recorded which). The receptor source for this set is a human donor who was either an allogeneic HSCT recipient or a stem cell or donor lymphocyte infusion donor (not recorded which). It is not recorded whose cells these are; they may come from a transplant donor.

In this sample, this clonotype turned up a few times. The CDR3 sequence: CASSLVVGPGELFF. Written as DNA, the CDR3 is TGTGCCAGCAGCTTAGTGGTGGGACCCGGGGAGCTGTTTTTT. This chain joins TRBV7-2 and TRBJ2-2; D is tentatively TRBD1 or TRBD2 (5 bases each). CDR1 and CDR2 from the germline V gene are SGHTA and FQGNSA. The CDR3 spans 14 residues. V was trimmed by 1 base and J by 6 bases, leaving 9 bases between them.

The chain uses TRBV27 and TRBJ1-6, with TRBD1 identical over 9 bases. Germline loops: CDR1 MNHEY, CDR2 SMNVEV (reference sequence). The CDR3 contains 14 residues. Trimming removed 5 bases from V and 8 bases from J; junction bases left unmatched: 4. The CDR3 coding sequence is TGTGCCAGCAGTGCGGACAGGGGCGATTCACCCCTCCACTTT. It translates to CASSADRGDSPLHF.

V is TRBV7-8 and J is TRBJ2-1, with 9 bases aligning to TRBD2. The ends lost 4 bases at V and 4 bases at J; junction bases unmatched: 5. This CDR3 region has 15 residues. Germline V gives CDR1 SGHVS, CDR2 FQNEAQ. The DNA of the CDR3 is TGTGCCAGCAGCTCCTGGACTAGCGAGTACAATGAGCAGTTCTTC. It codes for CASSSWTSEYNEQFF.

This clonotype was detected a few times. V is TRBV29-1 and J is TRBJ1-2; 9 bases fit TRBD1. The CDR3 covers 16 residues. Germline trimming cut 2 bases from V and 4 bases from J; bases unmatched to any gene: 11. From germline, CDR1 is SQVTM and CDR2 ANQGSEA. The CDR3 sequence is CSVESGQGIIRYGYTF. The CDR3 DNA follows: TGCAGCGTTGAAAGTGGACAGGGGATTATTCGCTATGGCTACACCTTC.

The rearrangement links TRBV27 to TRBJ2-1, with D possibly TRBD1 on 6 matching bases. Trimming stripped 1 base from V and 6 bases from J, with 13 bases between. Germline assignment: CDR1 MNHEY and CDR2 SMNVEV (reference sequence). This CDR3 contains 15 residues. In DNA, the CDR3 is TGTGCCAGCAGTTTATACAGGGCCCCCGGCAATGAGCAGTTCTTC. Translation gives CASSLYRAPGNEQFF.

The V and J genes are TRBV18 and TRBJ2-1, with TRBD1 as a possible D gene (6 bases). The CDR3 spans 14 residues. V lost 6 bases and J 3 bases, leaving 12 bases between the germline ends. The germline V gene has CDR1 KGHSH and CDR2 LQKENI. For the CDR3, the DNA is TGTGCCAGCTCCCAAAACAGGGACTACAATGAGCAGTTCTTC. Translating gives CASSQNRDYNEQFF.

The chain combines TRBV4-3 with TRBJ2-2, with TRBD2 matching 8 bases. The V and J ends lost 0 bases and 5 bases, in that order; junction bases with no gene match: 8. Germline V gives CDR1 LGHNA, CDR2 YSLEER. CDR3 length equals 17 residues. CDR3 sequence: CASSQDRVAGITGELFF. The CDR3 nucleotides are TGCGCCAGCAGCCAAGATAGGGTAGCGGGGATAACCGGGGAGCTGTTTTTT.

This clonotype showed up just a few times. The J gene is TRBJ2-5, the V gene TRBV29-1; D not certain. Germline V gives CDR1 SQVTM, CDR2 ANQGSEA. The V gene lost 0 bases and the J gene lost 1 base, with 9 bases spanning the gap. CDR3 size: 14 residues. The chain's CDR3 is CSVEDPVAQETQYF. For the CDR3, the DNA is TGCAGCGTTGAAGATCCCGTGGCCCAAGAGACCCAGTACTTC.

This clonotype was seen more than once but under ten times. The genes are TRBV5-5 and TRBJ1-5; 10 bases match TRBD1. J was trimmed by 0 bases and V by 4 bases; bases with no gene match: 10. Per germline, CDR1 SGHKS and CDR2 YYEKEE (reference sequence). The CDR3 sequence is 18 residues long. This CDR3 is CASSRQAGTGDSNQPQHF. The CDR3 DNA sequence: TGTGCCAGCAGCCGTCAGGCCGGGACAGGGGATAGCAATCAGCCCCAGCATTTT.

This clonotype was recorded a few times. Written as DNA, the CDR3 is TGTGCCAGCAGGACTGACAGGAACACTGAAGCTTTCTTT. Its protein is CASRTDRNTEAFF. The chain links TRBV27 to TRBJ1-1; maybe TRBD1 (5 bases). V was cut by 6 bases and J by 1 base, with 9 bases left in between. CDR3 length: 13 amino acids. The germline gives CDR1 MNHEY, CDR2 SMNVEV (reference sequence).

This sequence joins TRBV29-1 and TRBJ2-1; 8 bases match TRBD2. The junction had 7 bases not matched to a gene; V was cut back by 4 bases and J by 5 bases. Germline V gene data show CDR1 as SQVTM and CDR2 as ANQGSEA. This CDR3 region has 14 residues. The CDR3 sequence is CSVGTLAGHNEQFF. The CDR3 nucleotides are TGCAGCGTTGGTACCCTAGCGGGCCACAATGAGCAGTTCTTC.

This clonotype was counted between two and nine times. One end of the junction does not line up with germline, which may come from a read error. V usage is TRBV4-1 and J usage is TRBJ1-1; 8 nucleotides line up with TRBD1. In germline, CDR1 is MGHRA, CDR2 YSYEKL. The CDR3 loop spans 14 amino acids. The CDR3 spells CASRQAGGSAEAFF. CDR3 sequence (DNA): TGCGCCAGCAGACAAGCAGGGGGCTCCGCTGAAGCTTTCTTT.

This clonotype appeared a few times. V gene TRBV28 combines with J gene TRBJ1-1, with D possibly being TRBD1 (5 bases). Trimming stripped 10 bases from V and 0 bases from J, with 9 bases between. CDR1 is MDHEN, CDR2 SYDVKM, per germline. CDR3 size: 12 residues. The CDR3 is CATGGLNTEAFF. The DNA of the CDR3 is TGTGCCACCGGGGGACTGAACACTGAAGCTTTCTTT.

This clonotype was counted a few times. This chain uses TRBV28 with TRBJ2-3; tentatively, D is TRBD1 or TRBD2 (5 bases each). The CDR3 consists of 14 residues. Germline values: CDR1 MDHEN, CDR2 SYDVKM. V gave up 6 bases and J gave up 9 bases, with 19 bases separating them. CDR3 DNA sequence: TGTGCCAGCAGCTCGCCGGGACCCTTCGAAACGCAGTATTTT. Amino acid sequence: CASSSPGPFETQYF. Complete variable domain (other parts from reference TRBV28 and TRBJ2-3): DVKVTQSSRYLVKRTGEKVFLECVQDMDHENMFWYRQDPGLGLRLIYFSYDVKMKEKGDIPEGYSVSREKKERFSLILESASTNQTSMYLCASSSPGPFETQYFGPGTRLTVL.

The rearrangement joins TRBV7-7 to TRBJ1-4; TRBD1 matches at 8 bases. The CDR3 contains 13 residues. The junction had 6 bases not matched to a gene; V was cut back by 8 bases and J by 7 bases. Germline values: CDR1 SSHAT, CDR2 FNYEAQ (reference sequence). The CDR3: CASPTGDGEKLFF. In nucleotides, the CDR3 is TGTGCCAGCCCGACAGGGGACGGTGAAAAACTGTTTTTT. Full variable domain (missing parts from reference TRBV7-7 and TRBJ1-4): GAGVSQSPRYKVTKRGQDVTLRCDPISSHATLYWYQQALGQGPEFLTYFNYEAQPDKSGLPSDRFSAERPEGSISTLTIQRTEQRDSAMYRCASPTGDGEKLFFGSGTQLSVL.

V usage is TRBV29-1 and J usage is TRBJ1-1; D is unresolved. Trimming removed 6 bases at V and 6 bases at J, with 17 bases between. The CDR3 sequence is 13 residues long. Germline-derived CDR1 and CDR2 are SQVTM and ANQGSEA. CDR3 coding DNA: TGCAGCGTCGCATCATCCTCGGGCGCTGAAGCTTTCTTT. The encoded protein is CSVASSSGAEAFF. The full variable domain, its missing parts supplied by reference TRBV29-1 and TRBJ1-1, is SAVISQKPSRDICQRGTSLTIQCQVDSQVTMMFWYRQQPGQSLTLIATANQGSEATYESGFVIDKFPISRPNLTFSTLTVSNMSPEDSSIYLCSVASSSGAEAFFGQGTRLTVV.

The chain links TRBV12-3 or TRBV12-4 to TRBJ2-3; D gene uncertain. CDR3 length equals 12 residues. V gave up 5 bases and J gave up 0 bases, with 3 bases separating them. This chain's CDR3 is CASSRSTDTQYF. The CDR3 region has the DNA TGTGCCAGCAGTCGAAGCACAGATACGCAGTATTTT.